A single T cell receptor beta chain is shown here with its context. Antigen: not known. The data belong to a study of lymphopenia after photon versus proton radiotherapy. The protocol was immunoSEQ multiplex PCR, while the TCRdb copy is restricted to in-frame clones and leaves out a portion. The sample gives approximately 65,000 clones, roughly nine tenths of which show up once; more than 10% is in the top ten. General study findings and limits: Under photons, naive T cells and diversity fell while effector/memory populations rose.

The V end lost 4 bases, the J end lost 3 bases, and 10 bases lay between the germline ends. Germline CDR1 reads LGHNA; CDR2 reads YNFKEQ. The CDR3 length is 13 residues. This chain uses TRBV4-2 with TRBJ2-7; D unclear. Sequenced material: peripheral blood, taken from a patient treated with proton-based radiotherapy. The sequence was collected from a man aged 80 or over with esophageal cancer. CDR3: CASSPRPSYEQYF. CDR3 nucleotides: TGTGCCAGCAGCCCCCGGCCTAGCTACGAGCAGTACTTC.